The clone carrying this T cell receptor (beta chain) was seen once. These data belong to a study of blood T cell repertoires in COVID-19. V lost 2 bases and J 8 bases, leaving 12 bases between the germline ends. Per the germline V gene, CDR1 is SGHTA and CDR2 is FQGNSA. CDR3 length: 13 residues. The authors' processing: Using reference gene primer amplification, nucleated cell counts were estimated. Repertoires were generated with immunoSEQ multiplex PCR, while TCRdb's copy carries only in-frame clones and drops some. V and J calls and clone size are given by that table; D and trimming were obtained from the DNA. The table shows approximately 89,000 clones, with about 80% occurring only once.

Sequencing was carried out using peripheral blood. The clonotype was recovered from a woman older than 75 with acute or convalescent COVID-19. This chain uses TRBV7-2 with TRBJ1-1; TRBD1 might be the D (5 bases). The CDR3 region has the DNA TGTGCCAGCAGCTTATTGGGAGGGGACGAAGCTTTCTTT. It yields the protein CASSLLGGDEAFF.